One TCR beta chain is described in this entry. This clonotype was picked up a small number of times. The specificity of this receptor is unknown. There are no base qualities to consult, and no much larger clone falls within one base. The entry originates in a study of read filtering for tumor transcriptome and immune sequencing (dated by TCRdb to between 2020 and 2021). About the investigation overall: The cohort had under 20 male and 15 or so female patients with a mean age of roughly 66 years, ranging from roughly 45 to 90. After DNase treatment, whole-transcriptome libraries were prepared using the TruSeq RNA Access Library Prep Kit. Under revised international staging, roughly eight patients fell into R-ISS I, 15 or so into R-ISS II and about seven into R-ISS III. TCR-region mapped reads per sample ranged from about 4.05 to 11 million with IR-seq versus only roughly 85 to 1,300 with RNA-seq. Using the same bone marrow samples, the study ran both targeted immune repertoire sequencing and bulk whole-transcriptome sequencing and then compared the TCR repertoires from each method. One main goal was a read-filtering strategy for immune repertoire data, in particular deciding whether clonotypes backed by only one read should be removed.

The Immunoverse kit was used to build TCR libraries from 400 to 500 ng RNA, with molecular barcoded adaptors covering alpha/delta and beta/gamma chains. TCR library preparation used the same RNA that was used for transcriptome sequencing. Sequencing of the TCR libraries was done on an Illumina HiSeq 4000 with 2 x 150 cycles. In the authors' own workflow: With MiXCR, TCR reads were aligned to human V, D, J and C references and assembled into CDR3 clonotypes, with quality filtering and error correction included. The tcR package in R was used for analysis of clonotype counts and gene usage diversity. For inspection of raw mapping reads, RNA-seq reads were mapped by STAR aligner version 2.5.3a onto GRCh37 of the human genome. To test how sequencing depth affects detected clonotypes, IR-seq fastq files were randomly downsampled with Seqtk 1.3. In TCRdb, the public reads were trimmed at Q25 with fastp and aligned with MiXCR, with productive beta chains retained. Rows are combined by CDR3 protein, so each entry shows the most common genes and DNA. The V and J calls and clone size come from TCRdb's table, not from the authors' own analysis. The sample table holds around 130,000 distinct CDR3 sequences, of which approximately 13% were seen once. In total, the top ten clones hold more than 6.5% of the sample.

Every patient had bone marrow sampled at the time of active disease. Ficoll-Hypaque density gradient centrifugation was used to isolate the bone marrow mononuclear cells. CD138-negative cells were obtained by negative selection after labeling with CD138 magnetic microbeads on a MACS separator, removing myeloma plasma cells. Purity of the isolated cells was checked by flow cytometry on an Attune NxT using CD138 antibodies. Total RNA was extracted with TRIzol reagent and quantified with a NanoDrop spectrophotometer. Paired RNA-seq and IR-seq were performed on the CD138-negative bone marrow sample of each patient. At the junction V is shortened by 0 bases and J by 0 bases, with 15 bases in between. Including cysteine and phenylalanine, the CDR3 has 18 amino acids. The read is trimmed to its CDR3 DNA, 54 bases read in frame from base 1. The germline V gene specifies MNHEY as CDR1 and SVGAGI as CDR2. Study-wide findings and limitations: Removing single-read clonotypes increased the correlation between IR-seq and RNA-seq shared clonotype proportions. IR-seq captured clonotypes at much higher depth and more reliably than RNA-seq, and smaller IR-seq throughput sufficed to identify most shared clonotypes. In IR-seq, 80% to 85% of clonotypes but roughly 3.5% of total reads were represented by single-read clonotypes, whereas in RNA-seq, 65% to 75% of clonotypes and about 40% of reads were represented by single-read clonotypes. The sorted CD138-negative fraction was a mixed bone marrow immune population, not purified T cells.

The sequenced material came from a population of CD138-negative cells sorted from bone marrow. In the paper's terms, the cell subset or site label means: bone marrow mononuclear cells depleted of CD138+ plasma/myeloma cells by negative magnetic selection. The rearranged segments are TRBV6-5 and TRBJ1-3; the D gene remains uncertain. The receptor was isolated from a donor at least 40 years old with multiple myeloma. Here is the DNA: TGTGCCAGCAGTTACTCGATAAGGTCAGCGCACTCTGGAAACACCATATATTTT. This codes for CASSYSIRSAHSGNTIYF.